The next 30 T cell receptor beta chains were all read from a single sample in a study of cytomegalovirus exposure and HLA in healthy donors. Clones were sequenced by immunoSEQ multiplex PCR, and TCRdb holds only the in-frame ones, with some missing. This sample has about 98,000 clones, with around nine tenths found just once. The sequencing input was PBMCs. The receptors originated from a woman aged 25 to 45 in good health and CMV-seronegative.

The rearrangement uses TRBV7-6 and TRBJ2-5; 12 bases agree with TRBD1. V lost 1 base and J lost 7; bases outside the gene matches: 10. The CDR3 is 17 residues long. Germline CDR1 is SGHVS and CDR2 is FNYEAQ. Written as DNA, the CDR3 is TGTGCCAGCAGCTTAGTTTCCGGGACAGGGGGCGCCAGGACCCAGTACTTC. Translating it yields CASSLVSGTGGARTQYF.

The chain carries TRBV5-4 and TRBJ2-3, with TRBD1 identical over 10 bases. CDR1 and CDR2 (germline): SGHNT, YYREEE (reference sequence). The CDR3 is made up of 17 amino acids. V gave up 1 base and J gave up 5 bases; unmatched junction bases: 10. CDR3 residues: CASSLPIYRTGGDTQYF. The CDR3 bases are TGTGCCAGCAGCTTGCCCATCTACAGGACAGGGGGAGATACGCAGTATTTT.

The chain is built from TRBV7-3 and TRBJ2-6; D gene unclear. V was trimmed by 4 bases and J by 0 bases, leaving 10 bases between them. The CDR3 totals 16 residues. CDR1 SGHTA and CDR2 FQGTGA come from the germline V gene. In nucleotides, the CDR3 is TGTGCCAGCAGCTCATACGCGGACTCTGGGGCCAACGTCCTGACTTTC. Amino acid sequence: CASSSYADSGANVLTF.

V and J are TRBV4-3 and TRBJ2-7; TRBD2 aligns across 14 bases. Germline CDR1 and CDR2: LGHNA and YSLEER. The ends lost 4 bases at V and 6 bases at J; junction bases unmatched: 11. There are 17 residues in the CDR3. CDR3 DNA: TGCGCCAGCAGCCCCTCAAGGACTAGCGGGAGGTCGGGCGAGCAGTACTTC. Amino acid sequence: CASSPSRTSGRSGEQYF.

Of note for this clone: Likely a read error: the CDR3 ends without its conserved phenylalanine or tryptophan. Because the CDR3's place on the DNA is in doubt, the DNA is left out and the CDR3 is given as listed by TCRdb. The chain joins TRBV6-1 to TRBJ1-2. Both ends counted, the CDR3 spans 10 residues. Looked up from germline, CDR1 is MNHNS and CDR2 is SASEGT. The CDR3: CASSVGTMYY.

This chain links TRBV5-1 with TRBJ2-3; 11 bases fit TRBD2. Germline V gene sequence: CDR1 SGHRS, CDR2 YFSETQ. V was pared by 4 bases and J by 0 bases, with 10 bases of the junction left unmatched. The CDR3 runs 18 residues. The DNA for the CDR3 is TGCGCCAGCAGCCGGGGCGGGCTAGCGGGAGGTAGCACAGATACGCAGTATTTT. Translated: CASSRGGLAGGSTDTQYF.

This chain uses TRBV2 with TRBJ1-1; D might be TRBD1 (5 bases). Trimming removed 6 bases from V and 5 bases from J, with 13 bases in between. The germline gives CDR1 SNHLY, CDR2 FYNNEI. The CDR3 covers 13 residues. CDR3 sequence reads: CASSTLTVTEAFF. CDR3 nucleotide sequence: TGTGCCAGCAGCACCCTGACAGTAACTGAAGCTTTCTTT.

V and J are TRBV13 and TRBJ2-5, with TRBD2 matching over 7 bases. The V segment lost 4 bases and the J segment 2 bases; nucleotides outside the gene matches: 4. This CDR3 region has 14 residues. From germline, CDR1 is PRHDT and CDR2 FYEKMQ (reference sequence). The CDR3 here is CASSSLAVQETQYF. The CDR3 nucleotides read TGTGCCAGCAGCTCGCTAGCGGTGCAAGAGACCCAGTACTTC.

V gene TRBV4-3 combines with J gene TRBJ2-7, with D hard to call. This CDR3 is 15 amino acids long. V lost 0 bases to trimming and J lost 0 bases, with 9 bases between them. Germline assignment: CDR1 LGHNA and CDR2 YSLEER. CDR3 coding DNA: TGCGCCAGCAGCCAAGACGTCTCGAGCTCCTACGAGCAGTACTTC. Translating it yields CASSQDVSSSYEQYF.

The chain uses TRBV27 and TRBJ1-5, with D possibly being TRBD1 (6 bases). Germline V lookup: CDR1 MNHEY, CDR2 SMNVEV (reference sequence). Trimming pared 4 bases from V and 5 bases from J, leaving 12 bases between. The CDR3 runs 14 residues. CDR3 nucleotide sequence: TGTGCCAGCAGTTCCACAGGGCGGTATCAGCCCCAGCATTTT. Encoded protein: CASSSTGRYQPQHF.

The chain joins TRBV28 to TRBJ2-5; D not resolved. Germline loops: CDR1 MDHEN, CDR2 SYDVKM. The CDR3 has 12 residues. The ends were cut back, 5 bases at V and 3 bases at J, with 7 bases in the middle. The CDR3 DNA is TGTGCCAGCAGTGGGCAGGAAGAGACCCAGTACTTC. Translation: CASSGQEETQYF.

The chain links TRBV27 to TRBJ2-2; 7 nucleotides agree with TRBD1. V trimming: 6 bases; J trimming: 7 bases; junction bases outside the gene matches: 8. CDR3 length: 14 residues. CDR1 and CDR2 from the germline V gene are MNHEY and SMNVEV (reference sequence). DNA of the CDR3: TGTGCCAGCAGGATGACAGGGCTCGGCGGGGAGCTGTTTTTT. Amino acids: CASRMTGLGGELFF.

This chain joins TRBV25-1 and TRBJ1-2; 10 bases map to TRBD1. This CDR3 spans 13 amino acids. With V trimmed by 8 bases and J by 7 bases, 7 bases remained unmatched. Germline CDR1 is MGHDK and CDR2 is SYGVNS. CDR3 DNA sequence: TGTGCCAGCTCTTGGACAGGGGGAATTGGCTACACCTTC. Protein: CASSWTGGIGYTF.

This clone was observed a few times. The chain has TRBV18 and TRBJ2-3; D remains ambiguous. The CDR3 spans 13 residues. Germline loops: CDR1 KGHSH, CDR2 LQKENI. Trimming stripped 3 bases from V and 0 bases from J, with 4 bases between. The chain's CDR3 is CASSPASTDTQYF. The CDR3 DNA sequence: TGTGCCAGCTCACCGGCTAGCACAGATACGCAGTATTTT.

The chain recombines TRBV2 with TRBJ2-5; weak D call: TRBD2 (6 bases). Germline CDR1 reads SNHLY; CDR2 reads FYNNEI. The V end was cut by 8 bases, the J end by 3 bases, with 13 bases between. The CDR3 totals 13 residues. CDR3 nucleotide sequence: TGTGCCAGCTGGAAGGAGGGCGAAGAGACCCAGTACTTC. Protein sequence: CASWKEGEETQYF.

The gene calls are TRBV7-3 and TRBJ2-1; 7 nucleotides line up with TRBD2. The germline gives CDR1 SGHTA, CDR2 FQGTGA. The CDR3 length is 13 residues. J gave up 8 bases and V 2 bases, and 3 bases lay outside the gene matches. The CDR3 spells CASSLAAGDEQFF. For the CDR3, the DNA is TGTGCCAGCAGCTTAGCGGCGGGGGATGAGCAGTTCTTC.

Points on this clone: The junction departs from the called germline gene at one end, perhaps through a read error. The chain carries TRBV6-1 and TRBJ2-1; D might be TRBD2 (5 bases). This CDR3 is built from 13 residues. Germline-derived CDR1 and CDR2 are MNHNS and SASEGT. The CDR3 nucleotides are TGTGCCAGCACTCTGCTAGCTTACAATGGGCAGTTCTTC. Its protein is CASTLLAYNGQFF.

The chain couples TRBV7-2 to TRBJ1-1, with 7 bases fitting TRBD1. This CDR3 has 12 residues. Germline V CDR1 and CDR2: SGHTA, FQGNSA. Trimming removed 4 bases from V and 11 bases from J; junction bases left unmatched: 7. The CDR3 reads CASSSSDREAFF. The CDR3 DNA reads TGTGCCAGCAGCTCAAGTGACAGGGAGGCTTTCTTT.

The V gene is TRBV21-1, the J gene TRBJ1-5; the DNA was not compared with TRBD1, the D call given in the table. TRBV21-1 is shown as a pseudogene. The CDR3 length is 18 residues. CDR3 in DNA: TGTGCCAGCAGCACACGATTCCGGGACAGGGGGGGTAATCAGCCCCAGCATTTT. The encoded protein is CASSTRFRDRGGNQPQHF.

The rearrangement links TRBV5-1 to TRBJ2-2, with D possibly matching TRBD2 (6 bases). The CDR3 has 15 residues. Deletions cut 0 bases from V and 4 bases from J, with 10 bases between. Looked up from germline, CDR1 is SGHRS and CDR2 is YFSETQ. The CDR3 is CASSLVGGSTGELFF. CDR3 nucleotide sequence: TGCGCCAGCAGCTTGGTCGGGGGATCCACCGGGGAGCTGTTTTTT.

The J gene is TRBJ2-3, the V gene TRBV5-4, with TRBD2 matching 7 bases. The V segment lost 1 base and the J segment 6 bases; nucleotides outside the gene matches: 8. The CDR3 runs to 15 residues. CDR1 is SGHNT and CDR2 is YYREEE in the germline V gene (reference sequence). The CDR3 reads CASSLTSGVWDTQYF. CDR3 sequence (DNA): TGTGCCAGCAGCTTGACCAGCGGGGTTTGGGATACGCAGTATTTT.

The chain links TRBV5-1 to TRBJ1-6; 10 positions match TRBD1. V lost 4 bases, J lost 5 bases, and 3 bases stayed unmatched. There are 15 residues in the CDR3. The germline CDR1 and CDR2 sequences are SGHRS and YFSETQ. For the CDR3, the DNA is TGCGCCAGCAGCCCGGACAGGGGGGATAATTCACCCCTCCACTTT. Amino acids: CASSPDRGDNSPLHF.

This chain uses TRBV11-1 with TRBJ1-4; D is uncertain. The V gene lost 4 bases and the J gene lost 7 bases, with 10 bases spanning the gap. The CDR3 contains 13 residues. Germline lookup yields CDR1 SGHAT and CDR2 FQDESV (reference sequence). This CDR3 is CASSYGSSEKLFF. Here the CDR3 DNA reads TGTGCCAGCAGCTACGGGTCTAGTGAAAAACTGTTTTTT.

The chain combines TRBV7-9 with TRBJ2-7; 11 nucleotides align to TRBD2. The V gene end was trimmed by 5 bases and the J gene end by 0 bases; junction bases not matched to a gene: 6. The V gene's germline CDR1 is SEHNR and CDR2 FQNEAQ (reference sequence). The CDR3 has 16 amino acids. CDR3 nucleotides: TGTGCCAGCAGCAACCCGACTAGCGGGGTCTCCTACGAGCAGTACTTC. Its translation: CASSNPTSGVSYEQYF.

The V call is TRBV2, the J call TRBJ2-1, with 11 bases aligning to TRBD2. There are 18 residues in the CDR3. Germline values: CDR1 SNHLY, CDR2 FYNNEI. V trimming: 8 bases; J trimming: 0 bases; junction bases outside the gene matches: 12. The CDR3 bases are TGTGCCAGCTCTAGGATGACTAGCGGGACTAGCTCCTACAATGAGCAGTTCTTC. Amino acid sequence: CASSRMTSGTSSYNEQFF.

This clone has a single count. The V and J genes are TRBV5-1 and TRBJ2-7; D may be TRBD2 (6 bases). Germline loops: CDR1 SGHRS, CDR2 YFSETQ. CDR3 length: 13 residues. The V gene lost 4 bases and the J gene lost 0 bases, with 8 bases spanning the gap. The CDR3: CASSEGLSYEQYF. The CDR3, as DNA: TGCGCCAGCAGCGAGGGACTCTCCTACGAGCAGTACTTC.

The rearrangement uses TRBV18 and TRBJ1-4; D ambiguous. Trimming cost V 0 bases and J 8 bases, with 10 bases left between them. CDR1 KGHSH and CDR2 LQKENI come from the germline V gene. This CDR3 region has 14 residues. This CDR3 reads CASSPPSGREKLFF. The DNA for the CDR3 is TGTGCCAGCTCACCACCATCGGGAAGAGAAAAACTGTTTTTT.

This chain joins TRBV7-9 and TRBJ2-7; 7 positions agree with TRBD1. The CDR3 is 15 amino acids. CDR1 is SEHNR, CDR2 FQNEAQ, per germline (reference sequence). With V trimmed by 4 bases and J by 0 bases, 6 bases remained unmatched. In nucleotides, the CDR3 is TGTGCCAGCAGCTCGGACAGGACCGTCTCCTACGAGCAGTACTTC. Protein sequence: CASSSDRTVSYEQYF.

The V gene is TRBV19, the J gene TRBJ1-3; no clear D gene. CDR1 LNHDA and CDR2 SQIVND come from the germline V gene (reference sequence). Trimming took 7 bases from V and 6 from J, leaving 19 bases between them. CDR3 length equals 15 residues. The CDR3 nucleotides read TGTGCCAGTACCCTTATTGAGGGCGGCGTAAACACCATATATTTT. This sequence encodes CASTLIEGGVNTIYF. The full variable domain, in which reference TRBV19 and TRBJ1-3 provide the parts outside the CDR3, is DGGITQSPKYLFRKEGQNVTLSCEQNLNHDAMYWYRQDPGQGLRLIYYSQIVNDFQKGDIAEGYSVSREKKESFPLTVTSAQKNPTAFYLCASTLIEGGVNTIYFGEGSWLTVV.

The CDR3 protein is CASSDQGAGGYTF. Here the CDR3 DNA reads TGTGCCAGTAGTGACCAGGGGGCTGGCGGCTACACCTTC. The chain combines TRBV19 with TRBJ1-2; 8 bases line up with TRBD1. The CDR3 consists of 13 residues. The ends lost 5 bases at V and 8 bases at J; junction bases unmatched: 7. CDR1 is LNHDA and CDR2 is SQIVND in the germline V gene (reference sequence).